This T cell receptor (beta chain) was sequenced for a study of CD8 T cells in ankylosing spondylitis. Findings and caveats of the study: Characteristic of ankylosing spondylitis blood, it appeared, was a TCR beta motif comprising eight highly homologous variants.

There are 15 residues in the CDR3. Germline loops: CDR1 DFQATT, CDR2 SNEGSKA (reference sequence). V dropped 6 bases and J dropped 6; count of bases not matched to a gene: 14. Details on this clonotype: Its antigen remains unknown.

TCRdb ran MiXCR on the 5' RACE reads and lists one entry per CDR3 protein. Among under 130,000 distinct CDR3 sequences listed, about 24% were seen once. This sequence joins TRBV20-1 and TRBJ2-1; 7 nucleotides align to TRBD2. This receptor was obtained from a male donor with ankylosing spondylitis. Sequenced sample: synovial fluid, either unsorted or a sorted T cell fraction (not recorded which). The CDR3 here is CSARPLTGGINEQFF. The CDR3 bases are TGCAGTGCCAGGCCTCTAACGGGAGGTATCAATGAGCAGTTCTTC.